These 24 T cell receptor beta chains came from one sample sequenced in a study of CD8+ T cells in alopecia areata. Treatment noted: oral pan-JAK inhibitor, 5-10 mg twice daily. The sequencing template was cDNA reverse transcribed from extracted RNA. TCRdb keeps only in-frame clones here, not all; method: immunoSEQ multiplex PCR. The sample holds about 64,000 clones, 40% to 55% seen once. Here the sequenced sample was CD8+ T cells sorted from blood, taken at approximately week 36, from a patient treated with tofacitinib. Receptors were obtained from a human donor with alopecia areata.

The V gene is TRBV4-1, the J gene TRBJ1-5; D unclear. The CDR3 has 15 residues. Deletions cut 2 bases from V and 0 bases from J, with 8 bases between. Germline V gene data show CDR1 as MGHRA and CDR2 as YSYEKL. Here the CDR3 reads CASSQRRNSNQPQHF. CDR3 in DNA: TGCGCCAGCAGCCAACGCAGAAATAGCAATCAGCCCCAGCATTTT.

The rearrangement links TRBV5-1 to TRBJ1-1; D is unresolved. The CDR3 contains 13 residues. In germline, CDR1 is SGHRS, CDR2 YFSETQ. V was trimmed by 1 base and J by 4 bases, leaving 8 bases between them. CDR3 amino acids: CASSLKGTTEAFF. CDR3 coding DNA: TGCGCCAGCAGCTTGAAGGGCACCACTGAAGCTTTCTTT.

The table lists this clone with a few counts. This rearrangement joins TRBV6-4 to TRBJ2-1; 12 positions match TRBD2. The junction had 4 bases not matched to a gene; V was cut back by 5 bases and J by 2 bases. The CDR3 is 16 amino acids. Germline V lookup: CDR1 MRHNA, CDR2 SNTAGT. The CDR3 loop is CASSRLAGDPYNEQFF. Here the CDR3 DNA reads TGTGCCAGCAGTCGACTAGCGGGAGACCCCTACAATGAGCAGTTCTTC.

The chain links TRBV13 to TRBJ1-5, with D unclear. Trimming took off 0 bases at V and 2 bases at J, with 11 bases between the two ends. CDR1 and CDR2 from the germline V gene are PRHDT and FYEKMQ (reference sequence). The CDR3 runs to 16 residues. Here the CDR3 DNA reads TGTGCCAGCAGCTTAGGCGCCCAGCGAGGCAATCAGCCCCAGCATTTT. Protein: CASSLGAQRGNQPQHF.

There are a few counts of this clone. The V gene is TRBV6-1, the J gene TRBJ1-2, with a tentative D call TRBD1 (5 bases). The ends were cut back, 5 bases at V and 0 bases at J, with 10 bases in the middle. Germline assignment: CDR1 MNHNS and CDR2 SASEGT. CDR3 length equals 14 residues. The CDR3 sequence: CASSSSQANYGYTF. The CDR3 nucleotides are TGTGCCAGCAGTTCGTCACAGGCTAACTATGGCTACACCTTC.

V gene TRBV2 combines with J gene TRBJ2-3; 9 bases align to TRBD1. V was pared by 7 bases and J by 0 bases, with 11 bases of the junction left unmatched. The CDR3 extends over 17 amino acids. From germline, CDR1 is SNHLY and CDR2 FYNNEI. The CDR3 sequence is CASNTPDRGTSTDTQYF. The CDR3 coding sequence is TGTGCCAGCAACACCCCGGACAGGGGTACTAGCACAGATACGCAGTATTTT.

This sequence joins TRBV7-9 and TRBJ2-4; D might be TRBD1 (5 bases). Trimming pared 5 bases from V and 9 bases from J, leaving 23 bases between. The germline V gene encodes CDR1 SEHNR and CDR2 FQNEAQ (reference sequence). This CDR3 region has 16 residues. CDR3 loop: CASSPPNGEGVGIQYF. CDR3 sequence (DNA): TGTGCCAGCAGCCCCCCCAATGGGGAAGGGGTTGGCATTCAGTACTTC.

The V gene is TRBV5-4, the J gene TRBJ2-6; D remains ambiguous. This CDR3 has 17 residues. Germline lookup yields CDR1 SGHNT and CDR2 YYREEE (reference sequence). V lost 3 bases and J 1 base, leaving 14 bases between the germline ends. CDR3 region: CASSSPLDGSGANVLTF. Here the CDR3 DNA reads TGTGCCAGCAGCTCGCCATTAGACGGGTCTGGGGCCAACGTCCTGACTTTC. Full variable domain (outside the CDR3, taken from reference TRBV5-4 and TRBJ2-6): ETGVTQSPTHLIKTRGQQVTLRCSSQSGHNTVSWYQQALGQGPQFIFQYYREEENGRGNFPPRFSGLQFPNYSSELNVNALELDDSALYLCASSSPLDGSGANVLTFGAGSRLTVL.

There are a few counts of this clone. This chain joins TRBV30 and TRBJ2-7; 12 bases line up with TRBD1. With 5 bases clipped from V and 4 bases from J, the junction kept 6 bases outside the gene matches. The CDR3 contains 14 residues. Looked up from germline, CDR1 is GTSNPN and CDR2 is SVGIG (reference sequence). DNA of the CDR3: TGTGCCTGGTGTGAGGGACAGGGGGCTTACGAGCAGTACTTC. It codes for CAWCEGQGAYEQYF.

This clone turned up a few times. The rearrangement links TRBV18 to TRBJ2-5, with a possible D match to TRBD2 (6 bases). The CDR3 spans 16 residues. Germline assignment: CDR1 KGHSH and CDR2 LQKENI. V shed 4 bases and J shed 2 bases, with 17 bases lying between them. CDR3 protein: CASSLQRLGGQETQYF. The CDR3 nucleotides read TGTGCCAGCTCACTCCAGCGCCTCGGGGGACAAGAGACCCAGTACTTC. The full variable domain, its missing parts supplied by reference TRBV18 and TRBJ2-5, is NAGVMQNPRHLVRRRGQEARLRCSPMKGHSHVYWYRQLPEEGLKFMVYLQKENIIDESGMPKERFSAEFPKEGPSILRIQQVVRGDSAAYFCASSLQRLGGQETQYFGPGTRLLVL.

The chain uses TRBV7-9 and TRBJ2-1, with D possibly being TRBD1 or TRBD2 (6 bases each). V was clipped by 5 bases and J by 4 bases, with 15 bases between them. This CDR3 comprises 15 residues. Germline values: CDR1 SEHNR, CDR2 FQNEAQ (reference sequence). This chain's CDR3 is CASSPPEGGYNEQFF. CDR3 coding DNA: TGTGCCAGCAGCCCCCCGGAAGGGGGGTACAATGAGCAGTTCTTC.

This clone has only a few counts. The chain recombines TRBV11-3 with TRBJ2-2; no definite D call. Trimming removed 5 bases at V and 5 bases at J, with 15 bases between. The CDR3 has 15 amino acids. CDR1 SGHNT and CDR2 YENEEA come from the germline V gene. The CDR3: CASSPRAPATGELFF. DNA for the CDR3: TGTGCCAGCAGCCCCCGGGCCCCAGCTACCGGGGAGCTGTTTTTT. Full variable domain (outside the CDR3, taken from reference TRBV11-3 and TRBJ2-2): EAGVVQSPRYKIIEKKQPVAFWCNPISGHNTLYWYLQNLGQGPELLIRYENEEAVDDSQLPKDRFSAERLKGVDSTLKIQPAELGDSAVYLCASSPRAPATGELFFGEGSRLTVL.

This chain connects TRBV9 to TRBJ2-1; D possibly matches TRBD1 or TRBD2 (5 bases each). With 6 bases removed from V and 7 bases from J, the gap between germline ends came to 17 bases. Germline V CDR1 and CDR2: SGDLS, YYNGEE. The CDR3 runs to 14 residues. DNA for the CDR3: TGTGCCAGCAACCGCCGGGGCGCTTGGAATGAGCAGTTCTTC. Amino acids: CASNRRGAWNEQFF.

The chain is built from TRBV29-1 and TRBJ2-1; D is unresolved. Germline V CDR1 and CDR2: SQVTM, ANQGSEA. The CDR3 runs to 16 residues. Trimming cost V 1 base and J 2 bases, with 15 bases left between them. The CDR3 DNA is TGCAGCGTTGAAGTTTTGACAACGAACCCCTACAATGAGCAGTTCTTC. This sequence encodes CSVEVLTTNPYNEQFF.

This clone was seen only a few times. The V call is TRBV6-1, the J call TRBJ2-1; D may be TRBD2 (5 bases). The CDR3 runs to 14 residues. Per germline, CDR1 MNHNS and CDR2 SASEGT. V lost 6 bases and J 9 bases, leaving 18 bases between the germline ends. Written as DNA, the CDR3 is TGTGCCAGCAGCTACACTGAGGGCTGGAGTGAGCAGTTCTTC. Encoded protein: CASSYTEGWSEQFF.

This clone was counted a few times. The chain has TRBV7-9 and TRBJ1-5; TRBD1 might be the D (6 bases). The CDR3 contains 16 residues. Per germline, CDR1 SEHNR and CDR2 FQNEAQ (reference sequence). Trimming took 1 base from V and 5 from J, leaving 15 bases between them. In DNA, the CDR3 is TGTGCCAGCAGCTTAGTAAACAAGGGGGGACATCAGCCCCAGCATTTT. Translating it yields CASSLVNKGGHQPQHF. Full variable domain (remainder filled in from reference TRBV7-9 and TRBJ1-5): DTGVSQNPRHKITKRGQNVTFRCDPISEHNRLYWYRQTLGQGPEFLTYFQNEAQLEKSRLLSDRFSAERPKGSFSTLEIQRTEQGDSAMYLCASSLVNKGGHQPQHFGDGTRLSIL.

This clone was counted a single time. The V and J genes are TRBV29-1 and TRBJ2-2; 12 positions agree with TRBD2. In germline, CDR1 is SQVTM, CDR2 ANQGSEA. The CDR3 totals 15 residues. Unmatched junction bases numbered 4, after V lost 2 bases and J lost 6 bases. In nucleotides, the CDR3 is TGCAGCGTTGAAAGACTAGCGGGAGCGTCCGGGGAGCTGTTTTTT. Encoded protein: CSVERLAGASGELFF.

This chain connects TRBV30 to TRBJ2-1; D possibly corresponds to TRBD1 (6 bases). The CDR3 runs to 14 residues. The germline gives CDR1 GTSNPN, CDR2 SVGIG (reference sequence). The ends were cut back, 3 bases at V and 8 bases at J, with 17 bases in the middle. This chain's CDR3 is CAWSNSQGTDEQFF. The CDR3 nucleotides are TGTGCCTGGAGCAATTCCCAGGGGACCGATGAGCAGTTCTTC.

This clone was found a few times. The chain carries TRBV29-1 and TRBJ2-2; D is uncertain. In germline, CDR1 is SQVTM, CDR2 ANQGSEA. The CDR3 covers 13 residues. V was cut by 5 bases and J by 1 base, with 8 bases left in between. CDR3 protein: CSVPEQNTGELFF. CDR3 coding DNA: TGCAGCGTTCCAGAGCAGAACACCGGGGAGCTGTTTTTT.

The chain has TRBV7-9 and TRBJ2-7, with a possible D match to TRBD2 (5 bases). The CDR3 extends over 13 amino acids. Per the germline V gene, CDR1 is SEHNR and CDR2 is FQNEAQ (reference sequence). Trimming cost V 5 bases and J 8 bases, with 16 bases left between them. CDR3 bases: TGTGCCAGCAGCCTCGGAGGTACGGACCAGCAGTACTTC. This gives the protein CASSLGGTDQQYF.

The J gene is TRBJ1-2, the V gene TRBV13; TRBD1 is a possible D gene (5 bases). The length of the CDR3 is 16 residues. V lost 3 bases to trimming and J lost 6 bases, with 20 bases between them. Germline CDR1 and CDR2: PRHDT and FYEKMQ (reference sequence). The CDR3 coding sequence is TGTGCCAGCAGCTTCGAAGGGACTCCCGGGGGGAATGGCTACACCTTC. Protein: CASSFEGTPGGNGYTF.

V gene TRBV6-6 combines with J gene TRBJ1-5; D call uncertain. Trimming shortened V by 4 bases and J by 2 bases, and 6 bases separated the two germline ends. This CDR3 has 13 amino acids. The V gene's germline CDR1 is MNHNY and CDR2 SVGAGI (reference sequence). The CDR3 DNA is TGTGCCAGCAGTTTCCCCGGCAATCAGCCCCAGCATTTT. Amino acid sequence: CASSFPGNQPQHF.

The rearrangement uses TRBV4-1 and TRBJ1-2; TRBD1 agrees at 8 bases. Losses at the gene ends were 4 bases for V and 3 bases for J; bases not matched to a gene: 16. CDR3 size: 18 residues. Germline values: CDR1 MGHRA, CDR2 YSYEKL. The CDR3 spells CASSPVVGMTGADYGYTF. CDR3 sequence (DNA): TGCGCCAGCAGCCCCGTAGTCGGGATGACAGGGGCGGACTATGGCTACACCTTC.

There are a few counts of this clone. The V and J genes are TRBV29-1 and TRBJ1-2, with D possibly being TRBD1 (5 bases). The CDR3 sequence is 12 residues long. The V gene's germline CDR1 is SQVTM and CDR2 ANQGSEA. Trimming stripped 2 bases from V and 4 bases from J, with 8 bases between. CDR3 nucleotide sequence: TGCAGCGTTGAATCAGGGATCTATGGCTACACCTTC. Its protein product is CSVESGIYGYTF.